The present T cell receptor beta chain was sequenced within a study of blood T cell repertoires in COVID-19. CDR1 is MGHDK, CDR2 SYGVNS, per germline. V shed 8 bases, J shed 0 bases, and the junction held 13 bases outside the gene matches. The CDR3 sequence is 16 residues long. Generated by immunoSEQ multiplex PCR, the TCRdb table keeps only in-frame clones and is missing some. Of 90,000 to 150,000 clones in the sample, about 85% were seen once. The receptor's source is an elderly man with acute or convalescent COVID-19. What was sequenced was peripheral blood. The chain employs TRBV25-1 and TRBJ2-7, with 7 bases lining up with TRBD2. The CDR3 DNA follows: TGTGCCAGCTACGTGGGTCAGCGGGACCACTCCTACGAGCAGTACTTC. It encodes CASYVGQRDHSYEQYF.